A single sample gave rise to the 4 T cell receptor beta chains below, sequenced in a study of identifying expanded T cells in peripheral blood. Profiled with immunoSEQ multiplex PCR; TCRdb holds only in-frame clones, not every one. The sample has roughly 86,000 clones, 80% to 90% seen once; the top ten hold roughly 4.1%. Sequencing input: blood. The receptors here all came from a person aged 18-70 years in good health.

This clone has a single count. This CDR3 reads CASSSDSLYEQYF. CDR3 DNA: TGTGCCAGCAGCTCCGATTCACTCTACGAGCAGTACTTC. The V call is TRBV11-2, the J call TRBJ2-7, with D unresolved. Trimming removed 4 bases at V and 3 bases at J, with 10 bases between. The CDR3 covers 13 residues. The germline CDR1 and CDR2 sequences are SGHAT and FQNNGV.

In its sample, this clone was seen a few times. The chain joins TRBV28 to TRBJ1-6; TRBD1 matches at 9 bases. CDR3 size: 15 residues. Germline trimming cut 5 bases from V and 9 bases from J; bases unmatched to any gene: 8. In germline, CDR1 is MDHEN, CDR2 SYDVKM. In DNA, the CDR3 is TGTGCCAGCAGTGCACCGGGACAGGGATCTTCACCCCTCCACTTT. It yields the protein CASSAPGQGSSPLHF.

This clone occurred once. CDR3 coding DNA: TGTGCCAGCAGTTACGGCGGGACTGGGAGGGGGGAGCTGTTTTTT. Translating it yields CASSYGGTGRGELFF. This chain joins TRBV6-5 and TRBJ2-2; tentatively, D is TRBD2 (6 bases). CDR3 length: 15 residues. The V gene's germline CDR1 is MNHEY and CDR2 SVGAGI. Trimming pared 2 bases from V and 8 bases from J, leaving 15 bases between.

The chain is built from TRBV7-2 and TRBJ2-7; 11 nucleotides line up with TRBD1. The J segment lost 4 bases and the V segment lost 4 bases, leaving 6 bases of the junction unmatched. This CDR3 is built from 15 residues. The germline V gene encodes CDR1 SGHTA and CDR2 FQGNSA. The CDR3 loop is CASSWTGTGGYEQYF. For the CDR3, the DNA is TGTGCCAGCAGCTGGACCGGGACAGGGGGATACGAGCAGTACTTC.